What follows are 17 T cell receptor beta chains derived from one specimen sequenced in a study of response to subunit inactivated influenza vaccine. MiXCR, run by TCRdb on the RT-PCR reads, gives a single entry per CDR3 protein. Of fewer than 250,000 distinct CDR3 sequences listed, about an eighth are singletons. The material sequenced was CD8+ T cells sorted from PBMCs, taken roughly 5 days after vaccination. These receptors came from a man aged 45-65 years who received an inactivated influenza vaccine.

This chain uses TRBV12-5 with TRBJ2-2; 8 nucleotides match TRBD1. CDR1 and CDR2 from the germline V gene are LGHNT and FRNRAP. The CDR3 length is 13 residues. The J segment lost 3 bases and the V segment lost 6 bases, leaving 0 bases of the junction unmatched. CDR3 nucleotides: TGTGCTAGTGGGACAGGGGACACCGGGGAGCTGTTTTTT. Protein sequence: CASGTGDTGELFF.

The chain joins TRBV12-3 or TRBV12-4 to TRBJ1-1; a possible D gene is TRBD1 (6 bases). CDR3 length: 14 amino acids. V was shortened by 5 bases and J by 1 base, with 11 bases between the two germline ends. CDR3 region: CASSPLTGNTEAFF. CDR3 DNA: TGTGCCAGCAGTCCCTTGACAGGGAACACTGAAGCTTTCTTT.

This clonotype was counted a few times. V and J are TRBV6-2 or TRBV6-3 and TRBJ2-7; 7 nucleotides align to TRBD1. Germline V gene data show CDR1 as MNHEY and CDR2 as SVGEGT. V shed 6 bases and J 2 bases; nucleotides not matched to a gene: 13. This CDR3 has 16 amino acids. In DNA form, the CDR3 reads TGTGCCAGCAGGGACCCTCGGGACAGCGGAACCTACGAGCAGTACTTC. Translated: CASRDPRDSGTYEQYF.

This clonotype was observed a few times. This sequence joins TRBV3-1 and TRBJ2-2; 10 nucleotides align to TRBD1. The CDR3 has 17 amino acids. In germline, CDR1 is LGHDT, CDR2 YNNKEL (reference sequence). V shed 3 bases, J shed 5 bases, and the junction held 9 bases outside the gene matches. The CDR3 DNA is TGTGCCAGCAGCCATTCCCCCGGGACAGGGGTTACCGGGGAGCTGTTTTTT. It specifies CASSHSPGTGVTGELFF. The full variable domain, its missing parts supplied by reference TRBV3-1 and TRBJ2-2, is DTAVSQTPKYLVTQMGNDKSIKCEQNLGHDTMYWYKQDSKKFLKIMFSYNNKELIINETVPNRFSPKSPDKAHLNLHINSLELGDSAVYFCASSHSPGTGVTGELFFGEGSRLTVL.

V usage is TRBV18 and J usage is TRBJ2-1; TRBD1 is a possible D gene (6 bases). The CDR3 extends over 15 amino acids. Per the germline V gene, CDR1 is KGHSH and CDR2 is LQKENI. V was pared by 4 bases and J by 0 bases, with 10 bases between. The CDR3 sequence is CASSLGTHSYNEQFF. CDR3 sequence (DNA): TGTGCCAGCTCACTCGGGACACACTCCTACAATGAGCAGTTCTTC.

The chain employs TRBV5-1 and TRBJ2-7; the match to TRBD2 covers 9 bases. The CDR3 is made up of 16 amino acids. Trimming took 0 bases from V and 2 from J; bases not matched to a gene: 6. The V gene's germline CDR1 is SGHRS and CDR2 YFSETQ. CDR3 region: CASSLGLAEPTYEQYF. The CDR3 DNA reads as TGCGCCAGCAGCTTGGGACTAGCGGAGCCAACCTACGAGCAGTACTTC. Drawing the rest from reference TRBV5-1 and TRBJ2-7, the complete variable domain is KAGVTQTPRYLIKTRGQQVTLSCSPISGHRSVSWYQQTPGQGLQFLFEYFSETQRNKGNFPGRFSGRQFSNSRSEMNVSTLELGDSALYLCASSLGLAEPTYEQYFGPGTRLTVT.

This clonotype showed up just a few times. The chain combines TRBV9 with TRBJ1-1, with a possible D match to TRBD1 (6 bases). This CDR3 contains 16 residues. In germline, CDR1 is SGDLS, CDR2 YYNGEE. The ends were cut back, 3 bases at V and 4 bases at J, with 19 bases in the middle. The CDR3: CASSGEGRGGSTEAFF. The CDR3, as DNA: TGTGCCAGCAGCGGTGAAGGGAGAGGGGGAAGCACTGAAGCTTTCTTT.

The chain uses TRBV6-1 and TRBJ2-7, with 10 bases that match TRBD2. V trimming: 6 bases; J trimming: 2 bases; junction bases outside the gene matches: 10. The CDR3 covers 16 residues. Looked up from germline, CDR1 is MNHNS and CDR2 is SASEGT. CDR3 protein: CASRDFTSGATYEQYF. CDR3 coding DNA: TGTGCCAGCAGGGACTTTACTAGCGGGGCGACCTACGAGCAGTACTTC.

In this sample, this clonotype turned up a few times. V gene TRBV30 combines with J gene TRBJ2-2; the D is unclear. V was cut by 4 bases and J by 1 base, with 4 bases left in between. This CDR3 comprises 12 residues. CDR1 and CDR2 from the germline V gene are GTSNPN and SVGIG (reference sequence). The CDR3 is CAWTKNTGELFF. DNA for the CDR3: TGTGCCTGGACGAAGAACACCGGGGAGCTGTTTTTT. The full variable domain, rest sourced from reference TRBV30 and TRBJ2-2, is SQTIHQWPATLVQPVGSPLSLECTVEGTSNPNLYWYRQAAGRGLQLLFYSVGIGQISSEVPQNLSASRPQDRQFILSSKKLLLSDSGFYLCAWTKNTGELFFGEGSRLTVL.

This chain uses TRBV5-1 with TRBJ1-1; 9 nucleotides line up with TRBD1. Trimming took 3 bases from V and 2 from J; bases not matched to a gene: 5. Germline CDR1 and CDR2: SGHRS and YFSETQ. CDR3 size: 15 residues. This chain's CDR3 is CASSSRTGVNTEAFF. DNA of the CDR3: TGCGCCAGCAGCTCGAGGACAGGGGTAAACACTGAAGCTTTCTTT.

J is TRBJ2-1 and V is TRBV29-1; 9 bases are a match to TRBD2. The CDR3 contains 15 residues. After removal of 6 bases from V and 6 bases from J, the junction contained 12 bases not matched to a gene. Germline V CDR1 and CDR2: SQVTM, ANQGSEA. The CDR3 region is CSVAEGAGGSNEQFF. Written as DNA, the CDR3 is TGCAGCGTGGCCGAGGGGGCGGGAGGGTCCAATGAGCAGTTCTTC.

This clonotype was counted at least ten times. The chain uses TRBV29-1 and TRBJ2-3; 8 positions agree with TRBD1. This CDR3 has 16 amino acids. Trimming took 3 bases from V and 4 from J; bases not matched to a gene: 12. Germline assignment: CDR1 SQVTM and CDR2 ANQGSEA. As DNA, the CDR3 is TGCAGCGTTGAGGTCTTATACGGACAGGGCCCAGATACGCAGTATTTT. This encodes CSVEVLYGQGPDTQYF.

The table lists this clonotype with a few counts. J is TRBJ1-5 and V is TRBV6-5, with unresolved D. Trimming left V 0 bases short and J 7 bases short, with 10 bases between. The CDR3 runs 14 residues. Germline V gene sequence: CDR1 MNHEY, CDR2 SVGAGI. The CDR3 sequence is CASSYSTGVQPQHF. As DNA, the CDR3 is TGTGCCAGCAGTTACTCGACGGGCGTACAGCCCCAGCATTTT.

This clonotype showed up just a few times. The chain employs TRBV7-2 and TRBJ2-1; 7 nucleotides align to TRBD2. J lost 3 bases, V lost 1 base, and 6 bases had no gene match. CDR3 length: 16 residues. Germline V gene lookup returns CDR1 SGHTA and CDR2 FQGNSA. DNA for the CDR3: TGTGCCAGCAGCTTAGGGTCTGGCGGGAGCTACAATGAGCAGTTCTTC. Its translation is CASSLGSGGSYNEQFF.

The J gene is TRBJ2-1, the V gene TRBV11-1; no definite D call. V was clipped by 0 bases and J by 8 bases, with 8 bases between them. The CDR3 has 13 amino acids. Germline V gene lookup returns CDR1 SGHAT and CDR2 FQDESV (reference sequence). CDR3 loop: CASSLAKMDEQFF. DNA for the CDR3: TGTGCCAGCAGCTTAGCGAAAATGGATGAGCAGTTCTTC.

This clonotype occurred a few times. This chain joins TRBV28 and TRBJ2-5; 9 bases are a match to TRBD2. The J segment lost 2 bases and the V segment lost 6 bases, leaving 13 bases of the junction unmatched. Germline-derived CDR1 and CDR2 are MDHEN and SYDVKM. The CDR3 is 17 residues long. The CDR3 nucleotides are TGTGCCAGCAGGTCTACCGGGACTAGCATTTCGCAAGAGACCCAGTACTTC. Protein: CASRSTGTSISQETQYF.

The chain employs TRBV20-1 and TRBJ1-4; the match to TRBD1 covers 8 bases. The J segment lost 13 bases and the V segment lost 0 bases, leaving 10 bases of the junction unmatched. The CDR3 is 14 amino acids. CDR1 and CDR2 (germline): DFQATT, SNEGSKA (reference sequence). CDR3 in amino acids: CSARDGRRTGRLFF. CDR3 nucleotides: TGCAGTGCTAGAGATGGCCGCAGGACAGGGAGACTGTTTTTT.